Below are 18 T cell receptor beta chains sequenced from a single sample in a study of blood T cell repertoires in COVID-19. The method was immunoSEQ multiplex PCR; TCRdb's version includes in-frame clones alone and lacks a portion of them. The table has 150,000 to 200,000 clones, around 87% seen once. Input material: peripheral blood. These receptors came from a man aged 55 to 70 with COVID-19, enrolled during active disease.

The J gene is TRBJ2-3, the V gene TRBV27; weak D call: TRBD2 (7 bases). Germline-derived CDR1 and CDR2 are MNHEY and SMNVEV (reference sequence). The CDR3 consists of 16 residues. Trimming pared 6 bases from V and 2 bases from J, leaving 18 bases between. As DNA, the CDR3 is TGTGCCAGCAGCTCCCACCGGGGGGCAAACACAGATACGCAGTATTTT. Translated, it gives CASSSHRGANTDTQYF.

CDR3 nucleotides: TGTGCCAGCAGCTTAGAACCGACATACTATGGCTACACCTTC. This sequence encodes CASSLEPTYYGYTF. This chain connects TRBV7-8 to TRBJ1-2; D is ambiguous. CDR1 SGHVS and CDR2 FQNEAQ come from the germline V gene. This CDR3 region has 14 residues. V was shortened by 1 base and J by 3 bases, with 9 bases between the two germline ends.

V is TRBV5-1 and J is TRBJ1-2; D gene ambiguous. This CDR3 has 14 amino acids. CDR1 SGHRS and CDR2 YFSETQ come from the germline V gene. V was cut by 4 bases and J by 6 bases, with 16 bases left in between. CDR3 in amino acids: CASSSGRPLNGYTF. The CDR3 region has the DNA TGCGCCAGCAGCAGCGGGCGACCCCTCAATGGCTACACCTTC. Variable domain in full (rest from reference TRBV5-1 and TRBJ1-2): KAGVTQTPRYLIKTRGQQVTLSCSPISGHRSVSWYQQTPGQGLQFLFEYFSETQRNKGNFPGRFSGRQFSNSRSEMNVSTLELGDSALYLCASSSGRPLNGYTFGSGTRLTVV.

The chain links TRBV7-9 to TRBJ2-3; TRBD2 aligns across 10 bases. CDR1 is SEHNR and CDR2 is FQNEAQ in the germline V gene (reference sequence). Trimming removed 0 bases from V and 4 bases from J; junction bases left unmatched: 1. The CDR3 runs to 15 residues. In nucleotides, the CDR3 is TGTGCCAGCAGCTTAGCCCTAGCGGGAGCAGATACGCAGTATTTT. This sequence encodes CASSLALAGADTQYF.

This clone was recorded once. The chain links TRBV7-2 to TRBJ1-1; 7 bases agree with TRBD1. Germline CDR1 reads SGHTA; CDR2 reads FQGNSA. This CDR3 has 15 amino acids. Unmatched junction bases numbered 8, after V lost 4 bases and J lost 3 bases. The CDR3 DNA reads as TGTGCCAGCAGCTCCCCGACAGGGTCGTACACTGAAGCTTTCTTT. Protein: CASSSPTGSYTEAFF.

The chain combines TRBV4-1 with TRBJ2-2, with D hard to call. Trimming shortened V by 3 bases and J by 7 bases, and 6 bases separated the two germline ends. This CDR3 is 12 amino acids long. The germline V gene has CDR1 MGHRA and CDR2 YSYEKL. As DNA, the CDR3 is TGCGCCAGCAGCCATCCAGTCGGGGAGCTGTTTTTT. The encoded protein is CASSHPVGELFF.

The chain has TRBV6-2 or TRBV6-3 and TRBJ1-5, with a weak D call TRBD1 (5 bases). The length of the CDR3 is 17 residues. The germline V and J ends were trimmed by 4 bases and 1 base, with 17 bases remaining between them. Germline V lookup: CDR1 MNHEY, CDR2 SVGEGT. The DNA for the CDR3 is TGTGCCAGCAGTTCCCGGGAGGGGCTAAGGAGCAATCAGCCCCAGCATTTT. This codes for CASSSREGLRSNQPQHF.

The V gene is TRBV27, the J gene TRBJ1-1, with D unresolved. There are 13 residues in the CDR3. Looked up from germline, CDR1 is MNHEY and CDR2 is SMNVEV (reference sequence). Between the trimmed V and J ends, which lost 7 bases and 1 base, there was a span of 10 bases. CDR3 coding DNA: TGTGCCAGCAAGAGGGCGCCGAACACTGAAGCTTTCTTT. The encoded protein is CASKRAPNTEAFF.

This clone was recorded only once. The chain uses TRBV6-6 and TRBJ2-2; D not resolved. The germline V gene encodes CDR1 MNHNY and CDR2 SVGAGI (reference sequence). The CDR3 spans 15 residues. Trimming stripped 5 bases from V and 0 bases from J, with 10 bases between. This CDR3 is CASSVLAANTGELFF. The CDR3 DNA follows: TGTGCCAGCAGTGTTCTCGCGGCGAACACCGGGGAGCTGTTTTTT.

This chain uses TRBV4-2 with TRBJ2-5; D may be TRBD1 (7 bases). V dropped 2 bases and J dropped 5 bases, with 21 bases sitting between them. The length of the CDR3 is 17 residues. CDR1 and CDR2 from the germline V gene are LGHNA and YNFKEQ. CDR3 in DNA: TGTGCCAGCAGCCAAAATCTTTTATGGACAGGAGGGGAGACCCAGTACTTC. Translation: CASSQNLLWTGGETQYF.

This clone appeared a single time. The J gene is TRBJ2-1, the V gene TRBV2; TRBD2 matches at 9 bases. The ends lost 3 bases at V and 6 bases at J; junction bases unmatched: 3. Looked up from germline, CDR1 is SNHLY and CDR2 is FYNNEI. There are 14 residues in the CDR3. CDR3 in DNA: TGTGCCAGCAGTGAGCGGGAGGGTGTCAATGAGCAGTTCTTC. Translation: CASSEREGVNEQFF.

Worth noting for this clone: The CDR3 end shows no conserved phenylalanine or tryptophan, and so a read error is likely. This sequence joins TRBV7-9 and TRBJ1-2; D is unresolved. The germline CDR1 and CDR2 sequences are SEHNR and FQNEAQ (reference sequence). The CDR3 runs 14 residues. Deletions cut 1 base from V and 6 bases from J, with 12 bases between. The CDR3 DNA sequence: TGTGCCAGCAGCTTAGTTCTCGGGGAGAATGGCTACACCCTC. This codes for CASSLVLGENGYTL.

This CDR3 is CASRTGGDNQPQHF. The CDR3 coding sequence is TGTGCCAGCAGGACAGGGGGCGACAATCAGCCCCAGCATTTT. V and J are TRBV6-5 and TRBJ1-5, with 10 nucleotides matching TRBD1. There are 14 residues in the CDR3. Unmatched junction bases numbered 2, after V lost 6 bases and J lost 3 bases. Germline V lookup: CDR1 MNHEY, CDR2 SVGAGI.

This clone was recorded only once. J is TRBJ1-4 and V is TRBV29-1; no reliable D call. V was cut by 5 bases and J by 4 bases, with 11 bases left in between. The CDR3 has 13 residues. In germline, CDR1 is SQVTM, CDR2 ANQGSEA. The CDR3 bases are TGCAGCGTTTTGGGCAGCATTAATGAAAAACTGTTTTTT. Amino acids: CSVLGSINEKLFF.

The chain couples TRBV9 to TRBJ2-7, with 9 bases lining up with TRBD1. There are 17 residues in the CDR3. CDR1 is SGDLS, CDR2 YYNGEE, per germline. Trimming took 4 bases from V and 3 from J; bases not matched to a gene: 14. The CDR3, as DNA: TGTGCCAGCAGCCCCGGCCCCTACAGGGGGCAGGGCTACGAGCAGTACTTC. Residues: CASSPGPYRGQGYEQYF.

This chain uses TRBV12-3 or TRBV12-4 with TRBJ1-3; TRBD1 is a possible D gene (5 bases). Deletions cut 5 bases from V and 1 base from J, with 6 bases between. The CDR3 length is 13 residues. The CDR3 DNA reads as TGTGCCAGCAGTCCAGGGTCTGGAAACACCATATATTTT. This translates into CASSPGSGNTIYF.

The gene calls are TRBV6-5 and TRBJ1-5, with 9 bases lining up with TRBD1. Per the germline V gene, CDR1 is MNHEY and CDR2 is SVGAGI. V lost 6 bases, J lost 5 bases, and 8 bases stayed unmatched. The CDR3 runs to 15 residues. The CDR3 loop is CASSGGQGWDQPQHF. The DNA for the CDR3 is TGTGCCAGCAGCGGTGGACAGGGGTGGGATCAGCCCCAGCATTTT.

The V gene is TRBV5-1, the J gene TRBJ2-3, with 9 bases matching TRBD2. Looked up from germline, CDR1 is SGHRS and CDR2 is YFSETQ. Trimming cost V 4 bases and J 5 bases; bases outside gene matches: 8. CDR3 length equals 15 residues. In DNA, the CDR3 is TGCGCCAGCAGCCCTAATAGCGGGAGAGTAGATACGCAGTATTTT. It is translated as CASSPNSGRVDTQYF.